This is a list of T cell receptor beta chains from one sample in a study of blood T cell repertoires in COVID-19. The method was immunoSEQ multiplex PCR; TCRdb's version includes in-frame clones alone and lacks a portion of them. Found here are under 200,000 clones, more than 60% of them singletons; the top ten hold around 3%. Sequencing was done on a sample of peripheral blood. The source is a man between 65 and 85 years old with acute or convalescent COVID-19. Both conserved end residues are part of each CDR3.

V gene,J gene,CDR3 protein
TRBV11-1,TRBJ2-7,CASSAAGAYEQYF
TRBV5-1,TRBJ2-7,CASSSDPGQGYEQYF
TRBV3-1/TRBV3-2,TRBJ2-5,CASSQDTLQETQYF
TRBV2,TRBJ2-6,CASSATGGTGANVLTF
TRBV9,TRBJ2-7,CASSVGQLDEQYF
TRBV6-2/TRBV6-3,TRBJ1-2,CASSYSIAEGTDANYGYTF
TRBV3-1/TRBV3-2,TRBJ1-6,CASSQGTGDSPLHF
TRBV30,TRBJ1-5,CAWTPPGTGPRGNQPQHF
TRBV11-3,TRBJ1-1,CASSYRTGTEAFF
TRBV5-1,TRBJ1-1,CASSLTGSHTEAFF
TRBV9,TRBJ2-1,CASSVATGRGVDEQFF
TRBV12-5,TRBJ2-1,CASAQPWTSGGNEQFF
TRBV12-3/TRBV12-4,TRBJ1-6,CASSLQGSPLHF
TRBV11-2,TRBJ2-7,CASSPDRSSYEQYF
TRBV19,TRBJ2-5,CASSLGSRGPGETQYF
TRBV10-3,TRBJ2-3,CAISERGGVTDTQYF
TRBV6-5,TRBJ2-3,CASRRTGGSTDTQYF
TRBV4-1,TRBJ1-5,CASSQEALEGNQPQHF
TRBV6-5,TRBJ2-5,CASSRGGAGAETQYF
TRBV28,TRBJ2-3,CASSFPGSKTDTQYF
TRBV12-3/TRBV12-4,TRBJ1-2,CASSLVRNYGYTF
TRBV10-3,TRBJ2-1,CAISEGSGGYNEQFF
TRBV11-3,TRBJ2-5,CASSSGQGFEETQYF
TRBV19,TRBJ2-7,CASSSARTSGSYEQYF
TRBV27,TRBJ2-5,CASSYKGTGQETQYF
TRBV5-1,TRBJ1-4,CASSAQSGTNEKLFF
TRBV7-9,TRBJ1-2,CASSFGQGSNYGYTF
TRBV28,TRBJ1-3,CASSSYSTGASGNTIYF
TRBV6-1,TRBJ2-1,CASSEGDRYNEQFF
TRBV16,TRBJ2-7,CASSQSLASYEQYF
TRBV24-1,TRBJ2-1,CATSVGGRSANEQFF
TRBV3-1/TRBV3-2,TRBJ1-3,CASSQTSSSGNTIYF
TRBV10-3,TRBJ1-1,CAVQGTPNTEAFF
TRBV5-1,TRBJ2-7,CASKPRGPGDYYEQYF
TRBV18,TRBJ1-4,CASSPPGQGARTEKLFF
TRBV19,TRBJ1-1,CASSIGGQIRTEAFF
TRBV7-8,TRBJ2-7,CASSRGQVSSYEQYF